The table lists the clone carrying this T cell receptor beta chain with a few counts. Its target is unknown. This record comes from a study of Ad26.COV2.S vaccination and SARS-CoV-2 variants. Study-level background: The Ad26.COV2.S arm of the COV1001 trial was where the donor was placed. Study results and limitations: In TCR breadth and depth analyses, total T cell responses may have been underestimated. Across vaccine and placebo recipients, the breadth of non-spike TCRs was similar.

As to treatment: 15 to 20 received Ad26.COV2.S at low or high dose, single or two shots; 5 received placebo; per-sample allocation not given. Samples analyzed were those drawn on day 63 after the first vaccine or placebo injection. Only in-frame clones appear in the TCRdb table, and some are missing; sequencing was by immunoSEQ multiplex PCR. Of approximately 400,000 clones in the sample, about 85% were seen once. V shed 5 bases and J shed 2 bases, with 12 bases lying between them. The CDR3 is 14 amino acids. Germline-derived CDR1 and CDR2 are MRHNA and SNTAGT. The sequencing used peripheral blood, collected in a trial of Ad26.COV2.S vaccine versus placebo. The clonotype originates from a person between 18 and 59 years old who received the Ad26.COV2.S COVID-19 vaccine or a placebo. The chain has TRBV6-4 and TRBJ1-2, with TRBD1 as a possible D gene (6 bases). The CDR3 nucleotides are TGTGCCAGCAGTCTCGACAGGACGAACTATGGCTACACCTTC. Its translation: CASSLDRTNYGYTF.